A selection of T cell receptor beta chains follows, all from one sample in a study of shared clonotypes between healthy human individuals. Repertoires were generated with immunoSEQ multiplex PCR, while TCRdb's copy carries only in-frame clones and drops some. The top ten hold around 0.11% of the sample, which has 550,000 to 750,000 clones, 95% to 96% seen once. Material for sequencing was naive CD8+ T cells sorted from blood. The receptors stem from a woman aged 25 to 39 in good health. CDR3s include the opening cysteine and the closing phenylalanine or tryptophan. A D gene is named only where the DNA matches it firmly. Clone size is not always given. Where it is, it says once, few, many or a class for expanded clones.

j_gene	v_gene	d_gene	abundance	CDR3nt	CDR3aa
TRBJ1-1	TRBV28	-	once	TGTGCCAGCAGCGTGGAGGGGTACACTGAAGCTTTCTTT	CASSVEGYTEAFF
TRBJ1-1	TRBV9	-	-	TGTGCCAGCAGCGTAGCCGGGGTAGGGACTGAAGCTTTCTTT	CASSVAGVGTEAFF
TRBJ2-1	TRBV27	-	once	TGTGCCAGCAGTTGGGGGTCCTACAATGAGCAGTTCTTC	CASSWGSYNEQFF
TRBJ2-5	TRBV28	-	-	TGTGCCAGCGGGTGGGTAGAGACCCAGTACTTC	CASGWVETQYF
TRBJ2-7	TRBV5-4	-	-	TGTGCCAGCAGCTTCGAGTCCTACGAGCAGTACTTC	CASSFESYEQYF
TRBJ2-7	TRBV29-1	TRBD1	-	TGCAGCTTACATACAGGGGTCCACGAGCAGTACTTC	CSLHTGVHEQYF
TRBJ2-5	TRBV28	-	-	TGTGCCAGTTCCGTTGGGTCTGGGACCCAGTACTTC	CASSVGSGTQYF
TRBJ2-7	TRBV28	TRBD1	-	TGTGCCAGCAGTTTGGTTGGACAGGCTTCCTACGAGCAGTACTTC	CASSLVGQASYEQYF
TRBJ2-4	TRBV29-1	-	-	TGCAGCGTTGAACTCCCAGCCCAAAACATTCAGTACTTC	CSVELPAQNIQYF
TRBJ2-7	TRBV28	-	-	TGTGCCAGCACCCTTCGGGGGGCGGGACCCATCTACGAGCAGTACTTC	CASTLRGAGPIYEQYF
TRBJ2-2	TRBV2	TRBD1	-	TGTGCCAGCAGTTCAGACAGGGGGCTTGACGGGGAGCTGTTTTTT	CASSSDRGLDGELFF
TRBJ1-2	TRBV28	-	-	TGTGCCAGCGTGGAGAGGGGAATCTATGGCTACACCTTC	CASVERGIYGYTF
TRBJ2-5	TRBV19	-	-	TGTGCCAGTAGTATGGGGGGAGGTGGGGAGACCCAGTACTTC	CASSMGGGGETQYF
TRBJ2-7	TRBV27	-	-	TGTGCCAGCAGCCAAGGGACATTAGTTACCTATGAGCAGTACTTC	CASSQGTLVTYEQYF
TRBJ1-5	TRBV19	-	-	TGTGCCAGCAACCCTCTAACAGGTAGCAATCAGCCCCAGCATTTT	CASNPLTGSNQPQHF
TRBJ1-1	TRBV10-3	-	once	TGTGCCATCACTCATCGGGCCTCAGGCATGAACACTGAAGCTTTCTTT	CAITHRASGMNTEAFF
TRBJ1-1	TRBV9	-	few	TGTGCCAGCAGCGTAGCAGCGAACACTGAAGCTTTCTTT	CASSVAANTEAFF
TRBJ1-4	TRBV7-8	-	-	TGTGCCAGCAGCTTAGCGCCCTCTAATGAAAAACTGTTTTTT	CASSLAPSNEKLFF
TRBJ2-7	TRBV5-8	-	-	TGTGCCAGCAGCTTGGAAGGGGGGATGAGCTCCTACGAGCAGTACTTC	CASSLEGGMSSYEQYF
TRBJ2-3	TRBV27	-	-	TGTGCCAGCAGTCTAAGGCCCAGCTACACAGATACGCAGTATTTT	CASSLRPSYTDTQYF
TRBJ2-5	TRBV6-5	TRBD1	-	TGTGCCAGCAGTTACTCAACCGGGACAGGGGAGAAAAAGTACTTC	CASSYSTGTGEKKYF
TRBJ2-5	TRBV7-3	TRBD1	-	TGTGCCAGCAGCTTGGGGACAGGGACCGGGGAGACCCAGTACTTC	CASSLGTGTGETQYF
TRBJ2-3	TRBV19	-	-	TGTCGGGCAGGAAAGCCTGGAACAGATACGCAGTATTTT	CRAGKPGTDTQYF
TRBJ2-5	TRBV27	TRBD2	-	TGTGCCAGCACAGAACTAGCGGGAGACGAGACCCAGTACTTC	CASTELAGDETQYF
TRBJ2-1	TRBV5-6	TRBD2	-	TGTGCCAGCAGCTTGGAACTAGCGGGGAACAATGAGCAGTTCTTC	CASSLELAGNNEQFF
TRBJ1-1	TRBV6-1	-	few	TGTGCCAGCAGTGAATTGTCCTTCCCGACTGAAGCTTTCTTT	CASSELSFPTEAFF
TRBJ2-7	TRBV27	-	-	TGTGCCAGCGGAACCGGGTCCCCCTACGAGCAGTACTTC	CASGTGSPYEQYF
TRBJ2-2	TRBV6-1	TRBD2	few	TGTGCCAGCAGTGATGCCGGACTAGCGAACACCGGGGAGCTGTTTTTT	CASSDAGLANTGELFF
TRBJ2-2	TRBV30	TRBD2	-	TGTGCCTGGAGTGGCGGGAGGGGCGGGGAGCTGTTTTTT	CAWSGGRGGELFF
TRBJ2-1	TRBV10-1	-	-	TGCGCCAGCAAGGGTTCCGGGGATGAGCAGTTCTTC	CASKGSGDEQFF
TRBJ2-5	TRBV11-2	TRBD1	-	TGTGCCAGCAGCTTAGGAGCAGGGGGCCTTGAGACCCAGTACTTC	CASSLGAGGLETQYF
TRBJ2-7	TRBV6-5	-	-	TGTGCCAGCAGTTACTCGAAGGGGGAAACTTCCTACGAGCAGTACTTC	CASSYSKGETSYEQYF
TRBJ2-2	TRBV19	TRBD2	-	TGTGCCAGTTTCCCGGGACTAACCAACACCGGGGAGCTGTTTTTT	CASFPGLTNTGELFF
TRBJ1-4	TRBV28	TRBD1	-	TGTGCCAGCAGTACACCACAGGGGACGGGTGAAAAACTGTTTTTT	CASSTPQGTGEKLFF
TRBJ2-1	TRBV7-8	-	-	TGTGCCAGCAGCTTATCGAGCTCCTACAATGAGCAGTTCTTC	CASSLSSSYNEQFF
TRBJ2-7	TRBV27	-	-	TGTGCCAGCAGTTTATCGTCCACCTACGAGCAGTACTTC	CASSLSSTYEQYF
TRBJ1-2	TRBV5-5	-	once	TGTGCCAGCAGCTCCGCGGGGGGAAACTATCTCTCTAACTATGGCTACACCTTC	CASSSAGGNYLSNYGYTF
TRBJ2-1	TRBV14	TRBD2	-	TGTGCCAGCAGTCTAGCGGGAAATACCTACAATGAGCAGTTCTTC	CASSLAGNTYNEQFF
TRBJ2-3	TRBV28	-	-	TGTGCCAGCAGTCCCGCATCGACAGGTAACACAGATACGCAGTATTTT	CASSPASTGNTDTQYF
TRBJ2-7	TRBV28	-	-	TGTGCCAGCAGTTCGGGACACTCCTACGAGCAGTACTTC	CASSSGHSYEQYF
TRBJ1-5	TRBV19	-	-	TGTGCCAGTAATCAAGACAGAAGGTCAAATCAGCCCCAGCATTTT	CASNQDRRSNQPQHF
TRBJ2-3	TRBV7-9	-	-	TGTGCCAGCAGCTCACCAGGGCCCCGGGAGAGCACAGATACGCAGTATTTT	CASSSPGPRESTDTQYF
TRBJ2-7	TRBV2	-	-	TGTGCCAGCAGTGAACCCCTCGCCTACGAGCAGTACTTC	CASSEPLAYEQYF
TRBJ2-1	TRBV28	-	-	TGTGCCAGCTCATGGTTGGGGGAGGACTACAATGAGCAGTTCTTC	CASSWLGEDYNEQFF
TRBJ2-1	TRBV10-1	TRBD2	-	TGCGCCAGCAGTGAGAGGGGACTAGCGGGAGGGCAAAATGAGCAGTTCTTC	CASSERGLAGGQNEQFF
TRBJ2-1	TRBV5-1	TRBD2	-	TGCGCCAGCAGCTTGGGACTAGCGGGTTTATCCACCTACAATGAGCAGTTCTTC	CASSLGLAGLSTYNEQFF
TRBJ1-3	TRBV2	-	-	TGTGCCAGCAGCCGCATTAACGGAGGGGACACCATATATTTT	CASSRINGGDTIYF
TRBJ2-1	TRBV12-5	-	-	TGTGCTAGTTCGGGGGGCGGGATAAATGAGCAGTTCTTC	CASSGGGINEQFF
TRBJ1-2	TRBV28	-	-	TGTGCCAGCAGTTTCAGGGTCTCGGATGGCTACACCTTC	CASSFRVSDGYTF
TRBJ2-6	TRBV7-6	-	-	TGTGCCAGCAGCTCAGGCAGCTCACAAAGTCGGGCCAACGTCCTGACTTTC	CASSSGSSQSRANVLTF
TRBJ2-1	TRBV27	TRBD1	-	TGTGCCAGCAGACGGACGGGGACAGGGGTGGATGAGCAGTTCTTC	CASRRTGTGVDEQFF
TRBJ2-1	TRBV11-2	TRBD2	-	TGTGCCAGCAGCTTAGTGGGACTAGCGGGTCGGCACAATGAGCAGTTCTTC	CASSLVGLAGRHNEQFF
TRBJ2-5	TRBV28	TRBD2	-	TGTGCCAGCAGCCTAGGAGCAGCGGGAGGACCGGAGACCCAGTACTTC	CASSLGAAGGPETQYF
TRBJ2-2	TRBV2	TRBD2	-	TGTGCCAGCAGTACTAGCGGGAGCGGGGAGCTGTTTTTT	CASSTSGSGELFF
TRBJ1-4	TRBV7-9	-	-	TGTGCCAGCAGCATTAGGACGGCTAGGGATGAAAAACTGTTTTTT	CASSIRTARDEKLFF
TRBJ2-1	TRBV5-4	TRBD2	-	TGTGCCAGCAGCTTCCCTAGCGGGAGGTTAGACAATGAGCAGTTCTTC	CASSFPSGRLDNEQFF
TRBJ1-2	TRBV19	TRBD1	-	TGTGCCAGTAGTATTTCGACAGGGACGAACTATGGCTACACCTTC	CASSISTGTNYGYTF
TRBJ2-5	TRBV19	TRBD2	-	TGTGCCAGTAGTATACTAGCGGGTATCGAGACCCAGTACTTC	CASSILAGIETQYF
TRBJ2-3	TRBV9	-	-	TGTGCCAGCAGCGTGCTCATCGGAGGGGATACGCAGTATTTT	CASSVLIGGDTQYF
TRBJ2-1	TRBV12-5	TRBD2	-	TGTGCTTGCCCTGAGCTAGCGGGAGGGGGGTACAATGAGCAGTTCTTC	CACPELAGGGYNEQFF